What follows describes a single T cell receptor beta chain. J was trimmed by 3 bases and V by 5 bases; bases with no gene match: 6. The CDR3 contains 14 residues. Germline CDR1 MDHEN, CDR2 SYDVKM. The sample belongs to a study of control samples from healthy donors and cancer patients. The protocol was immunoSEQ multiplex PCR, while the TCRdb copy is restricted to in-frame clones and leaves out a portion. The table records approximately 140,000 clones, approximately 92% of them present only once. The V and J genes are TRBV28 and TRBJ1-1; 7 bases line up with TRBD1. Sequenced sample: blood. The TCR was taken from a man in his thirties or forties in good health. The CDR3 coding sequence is TGTGCCAGCAGTGCCGGGACAGCATACACTGAAGCTTTCTTT. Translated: CASSAGTAYTEAFF.